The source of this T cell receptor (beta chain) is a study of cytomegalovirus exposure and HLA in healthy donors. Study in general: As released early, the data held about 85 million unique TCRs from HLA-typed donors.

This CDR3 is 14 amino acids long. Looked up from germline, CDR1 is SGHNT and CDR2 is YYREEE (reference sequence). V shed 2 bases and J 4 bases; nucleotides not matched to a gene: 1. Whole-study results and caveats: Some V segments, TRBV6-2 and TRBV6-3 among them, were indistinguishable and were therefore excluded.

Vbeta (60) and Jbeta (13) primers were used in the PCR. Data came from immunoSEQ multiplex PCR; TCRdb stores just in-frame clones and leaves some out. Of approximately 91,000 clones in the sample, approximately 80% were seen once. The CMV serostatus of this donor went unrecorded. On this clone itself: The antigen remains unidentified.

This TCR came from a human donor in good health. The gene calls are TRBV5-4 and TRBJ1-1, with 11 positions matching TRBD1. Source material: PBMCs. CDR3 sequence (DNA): TGTGCCAGCAGCTTCGGACAGGGGGCCACTGAAGCTTTCTTT. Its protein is CASSFGQGATEAFF.